Given below is one TCR beta chain in context. The antigen remains unidentified. This entry belongs to a study of stem cell transplantation in POMP-related autoinflammatory disease. Study overall: Before transplant: CD4+ naive skewing, low CD8+ proportions, reduced cytokine secretion. Study-level findings and limits: Across all analyzed T-cell subsets, patients with PRAID tended toward reduced diversity and increased clonality. Patients with PRAID showed a restricted number of unique TRB V-J gene pairings.

The assay was immunoSEQ multiplex PCR, and TCRdb's table has in-frame clones only and misses some. This sample has around 9,700 clones, with 90% to 95% found just once. This CDR3 is 15 amino acids long. V shed 0 bases and J shed 0 bases, with 7 bases lying between them. CDR1 is SGDLS, CDR2 YYNGEE, per germline. Prominent immunodeficiency with autoinflammation defined PRAID. V is TRBV9 and J is TRBJ1-3; the D is unclear. This TCR came from a human donor with POMP-related autoinflammation and immune dysregulation (PRAID). The material was CD8+ T cells from PBMCs, obtained before stem cell transplantation. This CDR3 reads CASSVEATSGNTIYF. As DNA, the CDR3 is TGTGCCAGCAGCGTAGAGGCCACCTCTGGAAACACCATATATTTT.